These 32 T cell receptor beta chains originate from one sample sequenced in a study of monozygotic twins with inflammatory bowel disease. TCRdb re-analyzed the 5' RACE reads; it lists each CDR3 protein once, without DNA. This listing includes over 90,000 distinct CDR3 sequences. The sample comprised blood. The receptors originated from a human donor with ulcerative colitis or Crohn's disease, or a healthy co-twin of an affected twin (not recorded which).

The chain couples TRBV7-2 to TRBJ2-5; lacking DNA, the TRBD1 call made by TCRdb goes unchecked. The CDR3 spans 13 residues. CDR1 SGHTA and CDR2 FQGNSA come from the germline V gene. The CDR3 reads CASREAGQETQYF.

This chain uses TRBV20-1 with TRBJ2-4; TCRdb calls TRBD1, which cannot be checked without DNA. Germline-derived CDR1 and CDR2 are DFQATT and SNEGSKA (reference sequence). The CDR3 runs to 16 residues. This CDR3 is CSARMTGALAKNIQYF.

The chain has TRBV20-1 and TRBJ1-3; TCRdb outputs TRBD1, but without DNA this stays unchecked. The germline CDR1 and CDR2 sequences are DFQATT and SNEGSKA (reference sequence). CDR3 length equals 13 residues. The CDR3: CSAPGQTGNTIYF.

The chain has TRBV20-1 and TRBJ2-1; without DNA, the TCRdb call of TRBD2 cannot be checked. The CDR3 loop spans 18 amino acids. Germline V gene data show CDR1 as DFQATT and CDR2 as SNEGSKA (reference sequence). The CDR3 is CSAPYGLAGGPLSTPMFF.

This chain joins TRBV5-1 and TRBJ1-4; TCRdb reports TRBD1, a call that lacks DNA to check it against. Per the germline V gene, CDR1 is SGHRS and CDR2 is YFSETQ. This CDR3 region has 14 residues. The CDR3 loop is CASSPPGAWEKLFF.

The chain recombines TRBV7-8 with TRBJ2-7; the TCRdb D gene call, TRBD2, has no DNA to confirm it. This CDR3 spans 14 amino acids. Germline CDR1 and CDR2: SGHVS and FQNEAQ. This chain's CDR3 is CATATVADPYEQYF.

The chain is built from TRBV20-1 and TRBJ1-5; the TRBD1 assignment by TCRdb is unverifiable without DNA. CDR1 and CDR2 (germline): DFQATT, SNEGSKA (reference sequence). This CDR3 has 15 amino acids. CDR3 sequence reads: CSARGSRGGNQPQHF.

The rearrangement uses TRBV20-1 and TRBJ1-6. This CDR3 has 14 residues. CDR1 is DFQATT and CDR2 is SNEGSKA in the germline V gene (reference sequence). The CDR3 is CSAREKGLNSPLHF.

The V gene is TRBV5-1, the J gene TRBJ2-7; TCRdb names TRBD1, which stays unverified in the absence of DNA. The germline V gene encodes CDR1 SGHRS and CDR2 YFSETQ. The CDR3 is 14 amino acids. The CDR3 protein is CASSPWDGIYEQYF.

This sequence joins TRBV18 and TRBJ1-1; TCRdb reports TRBD1, a call that lacks DNA to check it against. This CDR3 is 15 amino acids long. Germline CDR1 is KGHSH and CDR2 is LQKENI. CDR3 region: CASSLSAGGNTEAFF.

This chain connects TRBV28 to TRBJ1-6; TCRdb lists TRBD1, though no DNA is available to test this call. The germline gives CDR1 MDHEN, CDR2 SYDVKM. The CDR3 is 15 residues long. The chain's CDR3 is CASITGGTPDASLHF.

V usage is TRBV7-2 and J usage is TRBJ1-2; TCRdb's D call, TRBD1, is unchecked because there is no DNA. Germline CDR1 is SGHTA and CDR2 is FQGNSA. This CDR3 region has 15 residues. CDR3 region: CASSSAPGQGVGYTF.

The chain couples TRBV5-6 to TRBJ2-7. The CDR3 length is 13 residues. Germline CDR1 is SGHDT and CDR2 is YYEEEE. This CDR3 reads CASSFGDTYEQYF.

This sequence joins TRBV7-3 and TRBJ1-1. The CDR3 totals 15 residues. In germline, CDR1 is SGHTA, CDR2 FQGTGA. This CDR3 reads CASSPGGPGNTEAFF.

The chain has TRBV18 and TRBJ2-1. The CDR3 loop spans 14 amino acids. The germline CDR1 and CDR2 sequences are KGHSH and LQKENI. Here the CDR3 reads CASSGFGVGNEQFF.

The V call is TRBV30, the J call TRBJ1-4. The CDR3 length is 12 residues. CDR1 is GTSNPN and CDR2 is SVGIG in the germline V gene (reference sequence). Here the CDR3 reads CAWGYLHEKLFF.

The chain joins TRBV3-1 to TRBJ1-4. Germline CDR1 is LGHDT and CDR2 is YNNKEL (reference sequence). This CDR3 is 13 amino acids long. The CDR3 spells CASSRGSYEKLFF.

The CDR3 reads CASSPVQALNTGELFF. The chain joins TRBV18 to TRBJ2-2. Germline V lookup: CDR1 KGHSH, CDR2 LQKENI. The CDR3 has 16 residues. The full variable domain, with the rest looked up from reference TRBV18 and TRBJ2-2, is NAGVMQNPRHLVRRRGQEARLRCSPMKGHSHVYWYRQLPEEGLKFMVYLQKENIIDESGMPKERFSAEFPKEGPSILRIQQVVRGDSAAYFCASSPVQALNTGELFFGEGSRLTVL.

The gene calls are TRBV24-1 and TRBJ2-1; with no DNA, the TCRdb D assignment of TRBD1 cannot be verified. The V gene's germline CDR1 is KGHDR and CDR2 SFDVKD. This CDR3 is built from 15 residues. CDR3 protein: CATSDLPLGGGEQFF.

The chain uses TRBV7-8 and TRBJ1-2. Germline CDR1 is SGHVS and CDR2 is FQNEAQ. The CDR3 consists of 12 residues. This CDR3 reads CASSLWGYGYTF.

The chain combines TRBV18 with TRBJ2-1; TCRdb gives TRBD1 as the D gene, but with no DNA this cannot be confirmed. The CDR3 runs 14 residues. Per germline, CDR1 KGHSH and CDR2 LQKENI. This CDR3 is CASSSGLGRNEQFF.

This chain uses TRBV6-2 or TRBV6-3 with TRBJ2-7. This CDR3 spans 11 amino acids. Germline V gene data show CDR1 as MNHEY and CDR2 as SVGEGT. CDR3 protein: CASSAAYEQYF.

The chain uses TRBV12-3 or TRBV12-4 and TRBJ2-5; TCRdb indicates TRBD2, and absent DNA this call remains unverified. The CDR3 extends over 16 amino acids. This chain's CDR3 is CASSPTWGSGGQTQYF.

The chain combines TRBV20-1 with TRBJ2-3. The CDR3 has 13 residues. From germline, CDR1 is DFQATT and CDR2 SNEGSKA (reference sequence). The CDR3: CSVRQTSTDTQYF.

This sequence joins TRBV7-9 and TRBJ2-5; TCRdb gives TRBD1 as the D gene, but with no DNA this cannot be confirmed. The germline CDR1 and CDR2 sequences are SEHNR and FQNEAQ (reference sequence). The CDR3 sequence is 14 residues long. The CDR3 is CASSFRTEKETQYF.

The chain carries TRBV7-2 and TRBJ2-1. This CDR3 is 14 amino acids long. CDR1 and CDR2 (germline): SGHTA, FQGNSA. CDR3 region: CASSSQASYNEQFF.

The rearrangement links TRBV19 to TRBJ2-7; the D call of TRBD2 rests on TCRdb alone, since no DNA is present to check it. CDR3 size: 14 residues. Germline loops: CDR1 LNHDA, CDR2 SQIVND (reference sequence). CDR3 amino acids: CASGQSSGGYEQYF.

The genes are TRBV6-5 and TRBJ2-7; TCRdb outputs TRBD1, but without DNA this stays unchecked. Germline CDR1 is MNHEY and CDR2 is SVGAGI. The length of the CDR3 is 17 residues. Here the CDR3 reads CASSYSVFDRGFYEQYF.

The rearrangement links TRBV20-1 to TRBJ2-1; checking the TCRdb D call of TRBD2 is not possible without DNA. CDR1 DFQATT and CDR2 SNEGSKA come from the germline V gene (reference sequence). The CDR3 totals 15 residues. The CDR3 loop reads CSARGGTAPDNEQFF.

V gene TRBV3-1 combines with J gene TRBJ2-7. The CDR3 covers 14 residues. Germline V gene sequence: CDR1 LGHDT, CDR2 YNNKEL (reference sequence). The CDR3 is CASSRDGPFYEQYF.

The CDR3: CASSQGTGANEKLFF. The rearrangement uses TRBV11-2 and TRBJ1-4; TCRdb designates TRBD1, a call that cannot be tested without DNA. The V gene's germline CDR1 is SGHAT and CDR2 FQNNGV. The CDR3 loop spans 15 amino acids.

The chain recombines TRBV5-1 with TRBJ2-7; TCRdb returns TRBD2, unconfirmable since there is no DNA. CDR1 and CDR2 from the germline V gene are SGHRS and YFSETQ. The CDR3 runs 16 residues. CDR3 protein: CASSLSSGGAPYEQYF.